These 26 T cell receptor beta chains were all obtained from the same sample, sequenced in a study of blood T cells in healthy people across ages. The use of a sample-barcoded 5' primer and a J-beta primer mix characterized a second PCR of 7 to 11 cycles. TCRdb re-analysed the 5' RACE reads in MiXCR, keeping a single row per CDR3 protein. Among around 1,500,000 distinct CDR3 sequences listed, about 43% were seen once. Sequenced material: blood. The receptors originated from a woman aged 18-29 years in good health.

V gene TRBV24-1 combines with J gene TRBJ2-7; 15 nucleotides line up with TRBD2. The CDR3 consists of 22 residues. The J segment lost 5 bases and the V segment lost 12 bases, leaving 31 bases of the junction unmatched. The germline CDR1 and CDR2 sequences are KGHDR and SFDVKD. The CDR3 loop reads CALPFPMGVTKGLAGGVDEQYF. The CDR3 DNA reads TGTGCCCTCCCCTTCCCCATGGGGGTGACTAAGGGACTAGCGGGAGGCGTCGACGAGCAGTACTTC.

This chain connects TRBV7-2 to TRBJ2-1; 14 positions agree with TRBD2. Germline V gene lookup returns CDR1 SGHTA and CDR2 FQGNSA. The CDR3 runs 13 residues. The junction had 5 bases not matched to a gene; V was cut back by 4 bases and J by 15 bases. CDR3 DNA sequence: TGTGCCAGCAGCTCCGGGACTAGCGGGGGTACGTTCTTC. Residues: CASSSGTSGGTFF.

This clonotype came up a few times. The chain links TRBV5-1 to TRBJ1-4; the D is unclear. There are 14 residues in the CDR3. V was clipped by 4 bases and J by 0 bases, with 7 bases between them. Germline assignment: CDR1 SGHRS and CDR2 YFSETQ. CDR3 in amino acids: CASSQQTTNEKLFF. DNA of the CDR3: TGCGCCAGCAGCCAACAGACAACTAATGAAAAACTGTTTTTT.

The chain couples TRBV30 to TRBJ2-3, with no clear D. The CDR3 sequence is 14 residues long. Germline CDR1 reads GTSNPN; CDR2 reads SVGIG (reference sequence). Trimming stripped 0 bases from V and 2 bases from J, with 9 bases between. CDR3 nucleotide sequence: TGTGCCTGGAGTGTTCTGGGGAACACAGATACGCAGTATTTT. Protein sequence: CAWSVLGNTDTQYF.

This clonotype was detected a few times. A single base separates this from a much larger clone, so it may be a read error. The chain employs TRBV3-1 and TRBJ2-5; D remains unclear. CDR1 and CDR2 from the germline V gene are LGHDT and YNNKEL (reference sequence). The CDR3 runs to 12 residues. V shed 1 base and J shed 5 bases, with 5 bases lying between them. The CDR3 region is CASSQAWETQYF. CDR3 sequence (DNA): TGTGCCAGCAGCCAAGCGTGGGAGACCCAGTACTTC.

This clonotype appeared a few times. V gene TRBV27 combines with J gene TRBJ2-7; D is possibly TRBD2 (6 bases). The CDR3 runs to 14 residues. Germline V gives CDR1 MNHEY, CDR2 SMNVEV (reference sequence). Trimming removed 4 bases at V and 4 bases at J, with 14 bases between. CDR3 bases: TGTGCCAGCAGTTCTTCCAGGGAGGTGTACGAGCAGTACTTC. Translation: CASSSSREVYEQYF.

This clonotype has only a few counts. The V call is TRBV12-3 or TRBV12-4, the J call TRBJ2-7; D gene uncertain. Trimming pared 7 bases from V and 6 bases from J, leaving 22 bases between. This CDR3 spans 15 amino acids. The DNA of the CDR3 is TGTGCCAGCACCCGAGGCGAGAAAGGCCCCCGCGAGCAGTACTTC. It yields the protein CASTRGEKGPREQYF.

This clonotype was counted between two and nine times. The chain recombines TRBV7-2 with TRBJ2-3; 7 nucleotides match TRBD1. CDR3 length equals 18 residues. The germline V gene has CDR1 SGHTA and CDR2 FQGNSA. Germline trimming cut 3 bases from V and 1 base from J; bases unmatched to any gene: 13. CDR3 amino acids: CASSLRGLLILRTDTQYF. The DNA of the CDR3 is TGTGCCAGCAGCTTGAGGGGGCTTCTGATTCTTCGCACAGATACGCAGTATTTT. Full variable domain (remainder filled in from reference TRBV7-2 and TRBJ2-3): GAGVSQSPSNKVTEKGKDVELRCDPISGHTALYWYRQSLGQGLEFLIYFQGNSAPDKSGLPSDRFSAERTGGSVSTLTIQRTQQEDSAVYLCASSLRGLLILRTDTQYFGPGTRLTVL.

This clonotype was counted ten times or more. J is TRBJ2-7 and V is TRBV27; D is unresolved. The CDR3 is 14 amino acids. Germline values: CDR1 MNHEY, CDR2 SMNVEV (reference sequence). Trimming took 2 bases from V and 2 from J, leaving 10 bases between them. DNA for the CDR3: TGTGCCAGCAGTTTAACGAAAGGGCCCTACGAGCAGTACTTC. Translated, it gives CASSLTKGPYEQYF.

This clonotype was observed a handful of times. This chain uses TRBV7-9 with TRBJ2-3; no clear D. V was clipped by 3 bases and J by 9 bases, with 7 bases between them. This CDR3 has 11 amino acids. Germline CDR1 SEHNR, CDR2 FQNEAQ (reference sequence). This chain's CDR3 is CASSLFDTQYF. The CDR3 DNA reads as TGTGCCAGCAGCTTGTTCGACACGCAGTATTTT.

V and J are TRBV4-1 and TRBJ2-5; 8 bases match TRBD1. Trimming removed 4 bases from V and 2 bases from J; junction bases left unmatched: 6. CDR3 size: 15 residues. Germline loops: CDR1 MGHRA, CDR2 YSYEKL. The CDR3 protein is CASSRDDRGQETQYF. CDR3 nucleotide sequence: TGCGCCAGCAGCCGGGACGACAGGGGACAAGAGACCCAGTACTTC.

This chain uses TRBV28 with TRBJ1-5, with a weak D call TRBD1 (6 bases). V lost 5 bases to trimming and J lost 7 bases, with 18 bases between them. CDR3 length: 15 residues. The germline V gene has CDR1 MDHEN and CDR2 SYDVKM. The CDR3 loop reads CASSPLGHIRQPQHF. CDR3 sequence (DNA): TGTGCCAGCAGTCCCTTGGGACACATCAGGCAGCCCCAGCATTTT.

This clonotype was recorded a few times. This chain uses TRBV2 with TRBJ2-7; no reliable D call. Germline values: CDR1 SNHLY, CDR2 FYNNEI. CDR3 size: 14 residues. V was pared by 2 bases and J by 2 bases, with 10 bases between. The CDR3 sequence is CASSEMEGTYEQYF. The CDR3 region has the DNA TGTGCCAGCAGTGAAATGGAAGGGACCTACGAGCAGTACTTC.

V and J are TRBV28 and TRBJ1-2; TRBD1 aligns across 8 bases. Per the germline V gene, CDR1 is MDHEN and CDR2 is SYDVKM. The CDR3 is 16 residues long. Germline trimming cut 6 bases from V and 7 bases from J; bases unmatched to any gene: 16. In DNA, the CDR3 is TGTGCCAGCAGCCAAACGGTGGGGACAGGCCAAGTTGGCTACACCTTC. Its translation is CASSQTVGTGQVGYTF.

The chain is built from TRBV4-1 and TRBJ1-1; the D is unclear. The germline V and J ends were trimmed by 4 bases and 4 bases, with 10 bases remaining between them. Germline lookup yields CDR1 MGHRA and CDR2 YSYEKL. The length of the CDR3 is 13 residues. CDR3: CASSRRSPTEAFF. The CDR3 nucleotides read TGCGCCAGCAGCCGCCGGAGCCCCACTGAAGCTTTCTTT.

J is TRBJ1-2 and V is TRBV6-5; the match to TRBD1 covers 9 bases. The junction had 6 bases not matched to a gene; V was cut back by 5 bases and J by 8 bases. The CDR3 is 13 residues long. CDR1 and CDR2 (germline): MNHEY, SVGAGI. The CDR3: CASSLATGGGYTF. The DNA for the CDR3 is TGTGCCAGCAGTCTCGCGACAGGGGGAGGCTACACCTTC.

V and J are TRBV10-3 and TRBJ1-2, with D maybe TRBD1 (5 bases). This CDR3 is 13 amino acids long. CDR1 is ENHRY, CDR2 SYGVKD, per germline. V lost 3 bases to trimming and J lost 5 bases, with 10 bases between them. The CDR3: CAISEAGLYGYTF. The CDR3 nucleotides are TGTGCCATCAGTGAAGCGGGACTTTATGGCTACACCTTC.

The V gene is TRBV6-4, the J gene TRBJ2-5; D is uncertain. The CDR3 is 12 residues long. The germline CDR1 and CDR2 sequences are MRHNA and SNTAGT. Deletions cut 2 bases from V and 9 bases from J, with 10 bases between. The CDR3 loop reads CASSDQVRAQYF. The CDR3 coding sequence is TGTGCCAGCAGTGACCAGGTCCGGGCCCAGTACTTC.

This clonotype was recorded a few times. The CDR3 loop is CSAPNNARGYTF. The CDR3 region has the DNA TGCAGTGCGCCGAACAACGCGCGGGGCTACACCTTC. This chain joins TRBV20-1 and TRBJ1-2; D unclear. Trimming stripped 6 bases from V and 8 bases from J, with 16 bases between. Germline V CDR1 and CDR2: DFQATT, SNEGSKA (reference sequence). This CDR3 comprises 12 residues.

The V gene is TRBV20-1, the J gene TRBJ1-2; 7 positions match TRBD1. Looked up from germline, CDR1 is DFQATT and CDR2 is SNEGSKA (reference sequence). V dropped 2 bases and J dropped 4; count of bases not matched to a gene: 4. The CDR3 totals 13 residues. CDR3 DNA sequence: TGCAGTGCTAGACTTCGGGACAGCTATGGCTACACCTTC. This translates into CSARLRDSYGYTF.

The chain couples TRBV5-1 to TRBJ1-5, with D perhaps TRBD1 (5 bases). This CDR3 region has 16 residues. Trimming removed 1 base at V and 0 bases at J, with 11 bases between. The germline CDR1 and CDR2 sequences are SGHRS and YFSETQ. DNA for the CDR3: TGCGCCAGCAGCTTGCACGGGGCTGATAGCAATCAGCCCCAGCATTTT. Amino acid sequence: CASSLHGADSNQPQHF.

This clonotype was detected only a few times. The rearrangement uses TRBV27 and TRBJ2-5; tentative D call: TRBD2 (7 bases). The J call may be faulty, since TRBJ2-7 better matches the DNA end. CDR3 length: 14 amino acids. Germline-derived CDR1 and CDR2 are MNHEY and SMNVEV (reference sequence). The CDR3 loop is CASSFSRGGYEQYF. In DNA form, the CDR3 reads TGTGCCAGCAGTTTTAGCAGGGGAGGGTACGAGCAGTACTTC.

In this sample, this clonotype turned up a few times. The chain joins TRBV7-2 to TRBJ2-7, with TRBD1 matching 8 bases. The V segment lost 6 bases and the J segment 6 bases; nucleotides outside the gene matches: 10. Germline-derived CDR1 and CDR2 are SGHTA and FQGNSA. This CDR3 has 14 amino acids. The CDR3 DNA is TGTGCCAGCAGTTCCCGGACAGGGTATCGCGAGCAGTACTTC. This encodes CASSSRTGYREQYF.

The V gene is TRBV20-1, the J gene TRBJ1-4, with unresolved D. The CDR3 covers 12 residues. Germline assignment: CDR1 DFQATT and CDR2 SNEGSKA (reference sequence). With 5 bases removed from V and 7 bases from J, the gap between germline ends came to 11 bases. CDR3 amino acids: CSAFGGSEKLFF. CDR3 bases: TGCAGTGCTTTTGGAGGGAGTGAAAAACTGTTTTTT.

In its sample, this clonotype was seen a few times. The CDR3 DNA follows: TGCGCCAGCAGCCAAGATAGCGGGATTTGGAATCAGCCCCAGCATTTT. It yields the protein CASSQDSGIWNQPQHF. The chain uses TRBV4-1 and TRBJ1-5; the D is unclear. V lost 0 bases, J lost 4 bases, and 13 bases lay in between. CDR1 MGHRA and CDR2 YSYEKL come from the germline V gene. The CDR3 contains 16 residues.

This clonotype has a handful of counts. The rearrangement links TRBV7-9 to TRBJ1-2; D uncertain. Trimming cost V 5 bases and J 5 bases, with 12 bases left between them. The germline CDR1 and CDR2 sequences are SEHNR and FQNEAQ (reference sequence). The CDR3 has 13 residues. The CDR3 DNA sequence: TGTGCCAGCAGCCAAGCCTCAACTTATGGCTACACCTTC. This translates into CASSQASTYGYTF.